Below are 2 T cell receptor beta chains sequenced from a single sample in a study of tissue T cells after allogeneic stem cell transplantation (dated by TCRdb to the early 2020s). Library preparation employed the immunoSEQ multiplex PCR assay. Entries here come from immuneACCESS through TCRdb and include only in-frame sequences with V and J called. Some clones fail to appear in such tables; in the studies checked, an unresolved V gene covers under half of the shortfall, and the cause of the remainder is unknown. The sample records approximately 8,500 clones, 35% to 50% of which are singletons. Together, the top ten hold approximately 1.6% of the sample. What this sample's time point label stands for: mouse harvest day 7 after allogeneic transplant. Each mouse graft consisted of 10^7 T-cell-depleted bone marrow cells plus 10^6 splenic CD5+ T cells and was given by tail vein injection. Sequenced input: skin. All receptors come from a female BALB/c mouse given C57BL/6 T cells with graft-versus-host disease after an allogeneic hematopoietic cell transplant.

This clone has only a few counts. Gene names refer to mouse genes. The read falls 1 residue short of the CDR3 end, and the missing part is taken from the germline J gene. The rearrangement uses TRBV23 and TRBJ1-4; TRBD1, as called in the table, went unchecked against the DNA. The germline CDR1 and CDR2 sequences are KGHTA and FQNQQP. CDR3 length: 15 residues. The CDR3 region is CSSSQSSGEGERLFF. The CDR3 DNA, read in part, is TGCTCCAGCAGTCAATCGTCAGGGGAGGGCGAAAGATTATTT.

Points on this clone: Gene names are the mouse ones. The read falls 1 residue short of the CDR3 end, and the missing part is taken from the germline J gene. J is TRBJ2-7 and V is TRBV3; 8 nucleotides line up with TRBD2. The CDR3 spans 14 residues. The germline gives CDR1 SNHLY, CDR2 FYNGKV (reference sequence). The V and J ends lost 3 bases and 3 bases, in that order; junction bases with no gene match: 4. The part of the CDR3 DNA that was read is TGTGCCAGCAGCTTCCGGACTGGGAACTATGAACAGTAC. Translated, it gives CASSFRTGNYEQY. The complete CDR3 reads CASSFRTGNYEQYF.